The 5 T cell receptor beta chains in this list originate from one sample, sequenced in a study of T cell responses to AZD1222 COVID-19 vaccine. Clones were read by immunoSEQ multiplex PCR, and TCRdb kept only the in-frame ones, dropping some. The sample has around 130,000 clones; roughly 88% are singletons. The source was peripheral blood, collected on day 0 of AZD1222 vaccination. The receptors originated from an adult in good health.

This chain links TRBV5-1 with TRBJ1-2; unclear D gene. Between the trimmed V and J ends, which lost 3 bases and 5 bases, there was a span of 11 bases. The length of the CDR3 is 13 residues. Germline CDR1 is SGHRS and CDR2 is YFSETQ. The chain's CDR3 is CASSSDAGYGYTF. The CDR3 nucleotides read TGCGCCAGCAGCTCTGACGCGGGGTATGGCTACACCTTC.

The chain carries TRBV6-5 and TRBJ2-7, with D possibly being TRBD2 (5 bases). Germline assignment: CDR1 MNHEY and CDR2 SVGAGI. This CDR3 comprises 12 residues. The CDR3: CVSRGDSYEQYF. Here the CDR3 DNA reads TGTGTTTCCCGGGGTGACTCCTACGAGCAGTACTTC.

The CDR3 DNA reads as TGTGCCAGCAGCTCTCGACTCAGCTGGCCGTATGGCTACACCTTC. Protein product: CASSSRLSWPYGYTF. This sequence joins TRBV7-8 and TRBJ1-2; D call uncertain. The V gene's germline CDR1 is SGHVS and CDR2 FQNEAQ. CDR3 length: 15 residues. The V end lost 4 bases, the J end lost 5 bases, and 17 bases lay between the germline ends.

This clone was counted a single time. This chain links TRBV19 with TRBJ2-7; D remains ambiguous. The CDR3 sequence is 12 residues long. The germline V and J ends were trimmed by 3 bases and 6 bases, with 9 bases remaining between them. Germline-derived CDR1 and CDR2 are LNHDA and SQIVND (reference sequence). This CDR3 is CASSIGFSEQYF. CDR3 sequence (DNA): TGTGCCAGTAGTATTGGTTTCAGCGAGCAGTACTTC.

The gene calls are TRBV10-3 and TRBJ1-4; 8 bases agree with TRBD1. This CDR3 spans 14 amino acids. Looked up from germline, CDR1 is ENHRY and CDR2 is SYGVKD. V shed 6 bases and J 4 bases; nucleotides not matched to a gene: 4. For the CDR3, the DNA is TGTGCCATCAGGCAGGGGGCTGATAATGAAAAACTGTTTTTT. Translating it yields CAIRQGADNEKLFF.